This T cell receptor (beta chain) was captured by sequencing in a study of cytomegalovirus exposure and HLA in healthy donors. The study ran its PCR with 60 Vbeta and 13 Jbeta primers. Here immunoSEQ multiplex PCR was the method, and the copy in TCRdb shows in-frame clones only, minus some. Counted here are roughly 120,000 clones, over 70% occurring once; the ten biggest clones make up approximately 10%. This clone rates as medium-sized. The CDR3 is made up of 14 amino acids. Germline CDR1 is SGHTA and CDR2 is FQGNSA. The V segment lost 5 bases and the J segment 4 bases; nucleotides outside the gene matches: 7.

What was sequenced was PBMCs. The V and J genes are TRBV7-2 and TRBJ1-1, with 7 nucleotides matching TRBD1. This TCR was recovered from a woman between 50 and 59 years old in good health and CMV-seropositive. The CDR3: CASSTDRVSTEAFF. The CDR3 DNA is TGTGCCAGCAGCACAGACAGGGTATCCACTGAAGCTTTCTTT. The whole variable domain, remainder taken from reference TRBV7-2 and TRBJ1-1, is GAGVSQSPSNKVTEKGKDVELRCDPISGHTALYWYRQSLGQGLEFLIYFQGNSAPDKSGLPSDRFSAERTGGSVSTLTIQRTQQEDSAVYLCASSTDRVSTEAFFGQGTRLTVV.